One sample yielded the 7 T cell receptor beta chains listed below, sequenced in a study of glioma-infiltrating T cells after dendritic cell vaccination. Clones were read by immunoSEQ multiplex PCR, and TCRdb kept only the in-frame ones, dropping some. The sample records 85,000 to 95,000 clones, just over 85% being singletons. The specimen was blood, collected before dendritic cell vaccination. The receptors were sampled from a human donor with glioblastoma.

V gene TRBV19 combines with J gene TRBJ2-1; 8 nucleotides agree with TRBD1. V dropped 7 bases and J dropped 8; count of bases not matched to a gene: 13. Germline V lookup: CDR1 LNHDA, CDR2 SQIVND (reference sequence). The length of the CDR3 is 15 residues. As DNA, the CDR3 is TGTGCCAGTAAGGACAGGGCACAGTCAGGCGATGAGCAGTTCTTC. Its translation: CASKDRAQSGDEQFF.

V and J are TRBV5-5 and TRBJ2-3, with D possibly being TRBD2 (6 bases). The germline V gene has CDR1 SGHKS and CDR2 YYEKEE (reference sequence). The CDR3 runs 13 residues. The germline V and J ends were trimmed by 7 bases and 6 bases, with 15 bases remaining between them. The CDR3 is CASGPTSSDTQYF. The DNA of the CDR3 is TGTGCCAGCGGCCCGACTAGTTCGGATACGCAGTATTTT.

The V call is TRBV13, the J call TRBJ2-3; 7 bases fit TRBD1. The CDR3 consists of 15 residues. V was pared by 3 bases and J by 0 bases, with 3 bases of the junction left unmatched. Germline V CDR1 and CDR2: PRHDT, FYEKMQ (reference sequence). The DNA for the CDR3 is TGTGCCAGCAGCTTTCCGACAGGGAGCACAGATACGCAGTATTTT. It yields the protein CASSFPTGSTDTQYF.

This clone came up once. The chain carries TRBV25-1 and TRBJ2-7; the match to TRBD1 covers 8 bases. V gave up 1 base and J gave up 5 bases; unmatched junction bases: 10. The germline V gene has CDR1 MGHDK and CDR2 SYGVNS. The CDR3 sequence is 16 residues long. CDR3 amino acids: CASSELGQGALNEQYF. The CDR3 nucleotides are TGTGCCAGCAGTGAATTAGGGCAGGGGGCGCTTAACGAGCAGTACTTC.

The rearrangement uses TRBV7-3 and TRBJ1-3; TRBD1 matches at 7 bases. Germline V lookup: CDR1 SGHTA, CDR2 FQGTGA. The CDR3 runs 16 residues. The trim removed 0 bases at V and 1 base at J, leaving 3 bases unmatched. The CDR3 sequence is CASSLTGTVSGNTIYF. The CDR3 region has the DNA TGTGCCAGCAGCTTAACCGGGACAGTTTCTGGAAACACCATATATTTT. Based on the CDR3 plus reference TRBV7-3 and TRBJ1-3, the full variable domain is GAGVSQTPSNKVTEKGKYVELRCDPISGHTALYWYRQSLGQGPEFLIYFQGTGAADDSGLPNDRFFAVRPEGSVSTLKIQRTERGDSAVYLCASSLTGTVSGNTIYFGEGSWLTVV.

This chain uses TRBV28 with TRBJ2-7; 8 positions agree with TRBD2. There are 15 residues in the CDR3. V lost 3 bases to trimming and J lost 5 bases; unmatched junction nucleotides: 9. In germline, CDR1 is MDHEN, CDR2 SYDVKM. The CDR3 coding sequence is TGTGCCAGCAGTTTGCCCGGTAGCGGGATCGACGAGCAGTACTTC. It is translated as CASSLPGSGIDEQYF.

The chain recombines TRBV9 with TRBJ1-1, with 8 bases identical to TRBD1. With V trimmed by 3 bases and J by 4 bases, 11 bases remained unmatched. This CDR3 is built from 16 residues. CDR1 is SGDLS and CDR2 is YYNGEE in the germline V gene. CDR3 nucleotides: TGTGCCAGCAGCGAAGGATTGGACAGGGATGGCACTGAAGCTTTCTTT. Its protein is CASSEGLDRDGTEAFF.